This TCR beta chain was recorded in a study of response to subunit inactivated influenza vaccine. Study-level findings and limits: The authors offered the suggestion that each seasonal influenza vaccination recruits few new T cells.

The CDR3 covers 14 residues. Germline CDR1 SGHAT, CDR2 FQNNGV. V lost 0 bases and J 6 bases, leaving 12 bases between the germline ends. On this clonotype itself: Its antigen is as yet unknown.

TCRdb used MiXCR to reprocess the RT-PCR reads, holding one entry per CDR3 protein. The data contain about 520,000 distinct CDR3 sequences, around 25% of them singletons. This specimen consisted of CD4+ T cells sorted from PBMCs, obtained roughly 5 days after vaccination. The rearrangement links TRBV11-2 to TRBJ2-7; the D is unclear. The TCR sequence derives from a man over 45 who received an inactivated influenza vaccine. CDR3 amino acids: CASSLEGLFGEQYF. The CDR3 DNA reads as TGTGCCAGCAGCTTAGAAGGTCTTTTCGGCGAGCAGTACTTC.